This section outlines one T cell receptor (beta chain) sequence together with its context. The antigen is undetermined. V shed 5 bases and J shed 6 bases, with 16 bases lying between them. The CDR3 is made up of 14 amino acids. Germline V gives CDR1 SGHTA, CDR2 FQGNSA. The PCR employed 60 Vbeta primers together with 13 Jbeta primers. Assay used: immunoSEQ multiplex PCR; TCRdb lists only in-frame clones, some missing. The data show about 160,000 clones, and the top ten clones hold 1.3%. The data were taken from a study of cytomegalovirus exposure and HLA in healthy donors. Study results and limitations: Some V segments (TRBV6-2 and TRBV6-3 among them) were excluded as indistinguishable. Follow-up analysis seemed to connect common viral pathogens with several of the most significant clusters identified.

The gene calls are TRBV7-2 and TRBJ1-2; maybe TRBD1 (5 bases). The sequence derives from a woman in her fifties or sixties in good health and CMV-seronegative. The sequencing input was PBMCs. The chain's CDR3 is CASSRSVQGDGYTF. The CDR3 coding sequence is TGTGCCAGCAGCCGTTCGGTTCAGGGTGATGGCTACACCTTC.